This TCR beta chain was sequenced in a study of T cells expressing NK-cell markers. Study-level findings and limits: As a fraction of CD8+ T cells, dominant NKG2C+ clonotypes reached roughly 1.0-7.5% in six or seven donors. Expanded NKG2C+ T cell clones had unclear HCMV specificity.

After re-calling the 5' RACE reads, TCRdb lists one entry per CDR3 protein, DNA absent. The data show about 170,000 distinct CDR3 sequences, and the top ten clones hold 20%. Comments on this clonotype: What it binds is not known.

The germline gives CDR1 SGHDT, CDR2 YYEEEE. The CDR3 is 18 residues long. The sequence was obtained from a man aged 18-70 years in good health. The material sequenced was blood T cells: a sorted CD56 or NKG2C T cell subset, CD4+ or CD8+ T cells, or bulk PBMC T cells (not recorded which). The chain uses TRBV5-6 and TRBJ2-1; TCRdb outputs TRBD2, but without DNA this stays unchecked. CDR3 residues: CASSLISFSGLAINEQFF.